This T cell receptor (beta chain) was captured in a study of T-cell memory formation after mild COVID-19. Study-wide findings and caveats: Of the contracting clones, CD4+ ones lay mainly in CM and EM, and CD8+ ones in EMRA.

This clonotype was observed at least ten times. Its antigen is still unknown. Between the trimmed V and J ends, which lost 6 bases and 2 bases, there was a span of 10 bases. The CDR3 totals 13 residues. One entry per CDR3 protein, called by TCRdb with MiXCR from the 5' RACE reads. The profile shows about 180,000 distinct CDR3 sequences, less than 20% of them singletons. Input material: PBMCs or a T cell subset sorted from them (not recorded which). This receptor was taken from a man younger than 35 who had mild COVID-19 (a few samples of this study predate the infection). Cell type and time point are not known. The chain couples TRBV12-3 or TRBV12-4 to TRBJ2-5; no reliable D call. CDR3 protein: CASSYNSQETQYF. CDR3 nucleotides: TGTGCCAGCAGCTACAACTCACAAGAGACCCAGTACTTC.